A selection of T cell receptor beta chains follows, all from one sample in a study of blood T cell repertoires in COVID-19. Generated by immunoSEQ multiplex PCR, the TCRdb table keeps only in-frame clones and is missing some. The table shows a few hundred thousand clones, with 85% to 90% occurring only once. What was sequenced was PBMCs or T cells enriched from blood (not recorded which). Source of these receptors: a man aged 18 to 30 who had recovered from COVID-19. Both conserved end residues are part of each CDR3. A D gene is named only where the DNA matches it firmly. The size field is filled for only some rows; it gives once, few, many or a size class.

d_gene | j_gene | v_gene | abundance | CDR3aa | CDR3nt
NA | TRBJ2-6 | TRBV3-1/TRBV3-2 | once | CASTPTGSGANVLTF | TGTGCCAGCACCCCAACAGGTTCTGGGGCCAACGTCCTGACTTTC
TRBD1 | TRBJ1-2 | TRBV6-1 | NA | CASSETRQGAGDGYTF | TGTGCCAGCAGTGAAACCCGACAGGGGGCAGGAGATGGCTACACCTTC
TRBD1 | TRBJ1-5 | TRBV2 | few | CASSRLGTVDQPQHF | TGTGCCAGCAGTCGCTTGGGGACAGTGGATCAGCCCCAGCATTTT
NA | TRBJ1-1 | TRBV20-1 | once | CSAREPGAFF | TGCAGTGCTAGAGAACCGGGAGCTTTCTTT
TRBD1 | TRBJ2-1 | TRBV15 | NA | CATSRDREPYNEQFF | TGTGCCACCAGCAGGGACAGGGAGCCCTACAATGAGCAGTTCTTC
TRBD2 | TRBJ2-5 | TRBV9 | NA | CASSVGGREGSETQYF | TGTGCCAGCAGCGTAGGTGGAAGGGAGGGGTCAGAGACCCAGTACTTC
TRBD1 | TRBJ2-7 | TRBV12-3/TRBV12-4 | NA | CASSLRDRAEQYF | TGTGCCAGCAGTTTACGGGACAGGGCCGAGCAGTACTTC
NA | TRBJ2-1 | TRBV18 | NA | CASSPEDPGEQFF | TGTGCCAGCTCCCCCGAAGATCCGGGAGAGCAGTTCTTC
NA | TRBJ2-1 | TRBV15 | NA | CATSPDRFSYNEQFF | TGTGCCACCAGCCCGGACAGATTTTCCTACAATGAGCAGTTCTTC
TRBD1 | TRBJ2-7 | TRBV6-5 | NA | CASTPGQDHEQYF | TGTGCCAGCACTCCGGGACAGGACCACGAGCAGTACTTC
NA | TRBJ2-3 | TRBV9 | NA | CASSPKSQYATDTQYF | TGTGCCAGCAGCCCAAAGTCCCAGTACGCCACAGATACGCAGTATTTT
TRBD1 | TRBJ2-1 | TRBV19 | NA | CASSDGQGGKNEQFF | TGTGCCAGTAGTGACGGACAGGGGGGAAAGAATGAGCAGTTCTTC
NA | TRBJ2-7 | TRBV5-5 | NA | CASMGLGSSYEQYF | TGTGCCAGCATGGGGCTGGGGTCTTCCTACGAGCAGTACTTC
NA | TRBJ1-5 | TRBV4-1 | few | CASTRHPQGNQPQHF | TGCGCCAGCACGCGACACCCGCAAGGCAATCAGCCCCAGCATTTT
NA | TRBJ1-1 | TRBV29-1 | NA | CSVEDPRGTEAFF | TGCAGCGTTGAAGATCCCAGGGGCACTGAAGCTTTCTTT
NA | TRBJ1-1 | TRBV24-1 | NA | CATSEPGRTEAFF | TGTGCCACCAGTGAGCCGGGGAGAACTGAAGCTTTCTTT
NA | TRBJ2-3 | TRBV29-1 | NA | CSAWDMGTDTQYF | TGCAGCGCCTGGGACATGGGCACAGATACGCAGTATTTT
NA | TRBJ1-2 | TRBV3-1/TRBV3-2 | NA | CASSHAEVDGYTF | TGTGCCAGCAGTCACGCCGAGGTTGACGGCTACACCTTC
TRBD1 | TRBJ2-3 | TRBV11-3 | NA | CASSQVDREGDTQYF | TGTGCCAGCAGCCAAGTGGACAGGGAAGGAGATACGCAGTATTTT
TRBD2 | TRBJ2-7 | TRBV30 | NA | CAWRGRGSSYEQYF | TGTGCCTGGAGGGGCCGCGGGAGCTCCTACGAGCAGTACTTC
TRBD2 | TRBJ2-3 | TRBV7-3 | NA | CASSLSGSRDTQYF | TGTGCCAGCAGCCTAAGCGGGAGTAGAGATACGCAGTATTTT
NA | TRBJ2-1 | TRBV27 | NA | CASSYSGSSYNEQFF | TGTGCCAGCAGCTACAGCGGAAGCTCCTACAATGAGCAGTTCTTC
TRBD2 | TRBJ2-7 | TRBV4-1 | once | CASSQESFRRGGLEQYF | TGCGCCAGCAGCCAAGAATCGTTCCGGCGGGGGGGTTTGGAGCAGTACTTC
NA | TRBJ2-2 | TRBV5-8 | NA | CASSRRATNTGELFF | TGTGCCAGCAGCCGCAGGGCAACGAACACCGGGGAGCTGTTTTTT
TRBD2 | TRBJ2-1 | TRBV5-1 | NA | CASSLGTSGAEQFF | TGCGCCAGCAGCCTCGGGACTAGCGGGGCCGAGCAGTTCTTC
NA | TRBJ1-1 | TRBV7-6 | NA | CASTPGGGMNTEAFF | TGTGCCAGCACTCCGGGGGGTGGAATGAACACTGAAGCTTTCTTT
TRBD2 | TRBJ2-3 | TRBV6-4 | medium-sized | CASSAGGATDTQYF | TGTGCCAGCAGTGCGGGGGGGGCCACAGATACGCAGTATTTT
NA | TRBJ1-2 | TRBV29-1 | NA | CSVVQTQGGYTF | TGCAGCGTTGTACAGACTCAGGGTGGCTACACCTTC
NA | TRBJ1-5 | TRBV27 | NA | CASSLARGNQPQHF | TGTGCCAGCAGTTTAGCCCGCGGAAATCAGCCCCAGCATTTT
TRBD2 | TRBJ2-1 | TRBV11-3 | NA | CASSLGLAGVDNEQFF | TGTGCCAGCAGCTTAGGGCTAGCGGGAGTGGACAATGAGCAGTTCTTC
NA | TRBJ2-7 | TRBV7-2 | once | CASSPREDSYEQYF | TGTGCCAGCAGCCCAAGGGAGGATTCCTACGAGCAGTACTTC
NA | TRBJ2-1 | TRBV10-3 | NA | CAISEPWTTGSSYNEQFF | TGTGCCATCAGTGAGCCTTGGACAACCGGTAGCTCCTACAATGAGCAGTTCTTC
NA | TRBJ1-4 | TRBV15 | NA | CATSRDLVAYEKLFF | TGTGCCACCAGCAGAGATCTCGTGGCCTATGAAAAACTGTTTTTT
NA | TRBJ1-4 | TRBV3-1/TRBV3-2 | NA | CASSQEGSYATNEKLFF | TGTGCCAGCAGCCAAGAGGGCAGTTATGCAACTAATGAAAAACTGTTTTTT
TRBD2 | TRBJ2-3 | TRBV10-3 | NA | CAISDHGLAGVKTDTQYF | TGTGCCATCAGTGACCATGGACTAGCGGGAGTTAAAACAGATACGCAGTATTTT
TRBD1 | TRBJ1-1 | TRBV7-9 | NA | CASSFAGGRTEAFF | TGTGCCAGCAGCTTTGCAGGGGGGAGGACTGAAGCTTTCTTT